A single sample gave rise to the 13 T cell receptor beta chains below, sequenced in a study of T cell changes during pregnancy in multiple sclerosis. Sequencing was performed with immunoSEQ multiplex PCR; in TCRdb, only in-frame clones are kept and a portion is missing. Of tens of thousands of clones listed, 80% to 95% are singletons. Here the sequenced sample was CD4+ T cells from peripheral blood mononuclear cells, taken before pregnancy. The receptors shown here come from a female donor with multiple sclerosis, enrolled in a pregnancy study.

The CDR3 coding sequence is TGTGCCAGCAGCGTAGGGATAAGAGGGAGTGGCTACACCTTC. Translating gives CASSVGIRGSGYTF. The chain is built from TRBV9 and TRBJ1-2, with no clear D. V was pared by 0 bases and J by 7 bases, with 13 bases between. Germline CDR1 is SGDLS and CDR2 is YYNGEE. CDR3 length equals 14 residues.

The chain recombines TRBV5-1 with TRBJ2-7; D might be TRBD2 (6 bases). The CDR3 contains 13 residues. V gave up 3 bases and J gave up 5 bases, with 12 bases separating them. The germline gives CDR1 SGHRS, CDR2 YFSETQ. This CDR3 is CASSSWGGNEQYF. DNA of the CDR3: TGCGCCAGCAGCTCCTGGGGCGGGAACGAGCAGTACTTC.

V gene TRBV6-6 combines with J gene TRBJ1-5; 9 bases align to TRBD1. In germline, CDR1 is MNHNY, CDR2 SVGAGI (reference sequence). V shed 6 bases and J 5 bases; nucleotides not matched to a gene: 8. This CDR3 has 15 amino acids. CDR3 nucleotides: TGTGCCAGCAGCCAGGGACAGGGCCCATATCAGCCCCAGCATTTT. Its protein is CASSQGQGPYQPQHF.

V is TRBV18 and J is TRBJ1-1; TRBD1 matches at 7 bases. J was trimmed by 4 bases and V by 2 bases; bases with no gene match: 13. The CDR3 has 17 amino acids. Germline lookup yields CDR1 KGHSH and CDR2 LQKENI. The CDR3 region has the DNA TGTGCCAGCTCACCAGGTTTGTCAGGGGGTGTTCGCACTGAAGCTTTCTTT. Residues: CASSPGLSGGVRTEAFF. Based on the CDR3 plus reference TRBV18 and TRBJ1-1, the full variable domain is NAGVMQNPRHLVRRRGQEARLRCSPMKGHSHVYWYRQLPEEGLKFMVYLQKENIIDESGMPKERFSAEFPKEGPSILRIQQVVRGDSAAYFCASSPGLSGGVRTEAFFGQGTRLTVV.

The chain links TRBV6-1 to TRBJ1-2; D call uncertain. CDR3 size: 13 residues. Germline V gene lookup returns CDR1 MNHNS and CDR2 SASEGT. The V end lost 0 bases, the J end lost 6 bases, and 8 bases lay between the germline ends. CDR3 loop: CASSEAGRHGYTF. Written as DNA, the CDR3 is TGTGCCAGCAGTGAAGCAGGGAGGCATGGCTACACCTTC.

The V call is TRBV28, the J call TRBJ2-5; possible D gene TRBD1, 8 bases. The CDR3 runs to 17 residues. The germline gives CDR1 MDHEN, CDR2 SYDVKM. The V gene lost 2 bases and the J gene lost 5 bases, with 21 bases spanning the gap. CDR3 sequence: CASSLPRTGRVAETQYF. CDR3 in DNA: TGTGCCAGCAGTTTACCCAGGACAGGGAGGGTCGCGGAGACCCAGTACTTC.

This chain uses TRBV19 with TRBJ2-7; possibly TRBD2 for D (6 bases). Germline lookup yields CDR1 LNHDA and CDR2 SQIVND (reference sequence). The CDR3 is made up of 16 amino acids. Trimming shortened V by 4 bases and J by 0 bases, and 16 bases separated the two germline ends. The CDR3 DNA reads TGTGCCAGTAGTAACCCTCGGGCGGGGAGCTCCTACGAGCAGTACTTC. Translating it yields CASSNPRAGSSYEQYF.

This chain uses TRBV5-1 with TRBJ2-5; D perhaps matches TRBD2 (5 bases). V lost 0 bases to trimming and J lost 6 bases, with 15 bases between them. Germline-derived CDR1 and CDR2 are SGHRS and YFSETQ. CDR3 size: 15 residues. CDR3 residues: CASSLAVIGGQTQYF. The CDR3 DNA reads TGCGCCAGCAGCTTGGCGGTAATCGGCGGGCAGACCCAGTACTTC.

The gene calls are TRBV10-3 and TRBJ1-1, with D possibly TRBD1 on 5 matching bases. The V gene's germline CDR1 is ENHRY and CDR2 SYGVKD. CDR3 size: 13 residues. Deletions cut 6 bases from V and 1 base from J, with 9 bases between. The CDR3 loop reads CAISLGQNTEAFF. CDR3 sequence (DNA): TGTGCCATCAGCTTAGGACAGAACACTGAAGCTTTCTTT.

V is TRBV5-4 and J is TRBJ2-7; TRBD2 matches 11 bases. The CDR3 runs to 14 residues. In germline, CDR1 is SGHNT, CDR2 YYREEE (reference sequence). Trimming took 3 bases from V and 5 from J; bases not matched to a gene: 4. CDR3 residues: CASSSSGGIDEQYF. CDR3 bases: TGTGCCAGCAGCTCTAGCGGGGGGATAGACGAGCAGTACTTC.

The rearrangement uses TRBV2 and TRBJ1-1, with 11 bases lining up with TRBD1. This CDR3 has 14 amino acids. V lost 6 bases to trimming and J lost 3 bases; unmatched junction nucleotides: 3. In germline, CDR1 is SNHLY, CDR2 FYNNEI. CDR3 nucleotide sequence: TGTGCCAGCAGCGGACAGGGGGCGGACACTGAAGCTTTCTTT. It yields the protein CASSGQGADTEAFF. The whole variable domain, filled in from reference TRBV2 and TRBJ1-1, reads EPEVTQTPSHQVTQMGQEVILRCVPISNHLYFYWYRQILGQKVEFLVSFYNNEISEKSEIFDDQFSVERPDGSNFTLKIRSTKLEDSAMYFCASSGQGADTEAFFGQGTRLTVV.

This clone was seen once. V is TRBV7-9 and J is TRBJ2-7; 11 positions match TRBD2. Per germline, CDR1 SEHNR and CDR2 FQNEAQ (reference sequence). With V trimmed by 8 bases and J by 0 bases, 12 bases remained unmatched. The CDR3 extends over 17 amino acids. In DNA, the CDR3 is TGTGCCAGCCGTGGCCACGGACTAGCGGGTGGCTCCTACGAGCAGTACTTC. It translates to CASRGHGLAGGSYEQYF. Drawing the rest from reference TRBV7-9 and TRBJ2-7, the complete variable domain is DTGVSQNPRHKITKRGQNVTFRCDPISEHNRLYWYRQTLGQGPEFLTYFQNEAQLEKSRLLSDRFSAERPKGSFSTLEIQRTEQGDSAMYLCASRGHGLAGGSYEQYFGPGTRLTVT.

The V call is TRBV20-1, the J call TRBJ1-2; D is unclear. Germline V lookup: CDR1 DFQATT, CDR2 SNEGSKA (reference sequence). CDR3 length: 11 amino acids. V was pared by 4 bases and J by 4 bases, with 7 bases between. CDR3 protein: CSATAVYGYTF. The CDR3 DNA reads TGCAGTGCTACCGCAGTCTATGGCTACACCTTC.